Below, one T cell receptor beta chain is given with its context. Its antigen is as yet unknown. The junction departs from the called germline gene at one end, perhaps through a read error. Germline V gene lookup returns CDR1 MNHEY and CDR2 SVGAGI. This CDR3 spans 12 amino acids. In the PCR, 60 Vbeta and 13 Jbeta primers were used. Sequencing was performed with immunoSEQ multiplex PCR; in TCRdb, only in-frame clones are kept and a portion is missing. The sample records about 160,000 clones, over 80% being singletons. The data stem from a study of cytomegalovirus exposure and HLA in healthy donors. Whole-study results and caveats: The study labeled 150 or so TCR beta chains cytomegalovirus-associated.

Sampled while nominally healthy, donors likely had unrecorded immune exposures. The TCR originated in a woman aged 18 to 35 in good health and CMV-seronegative. J is TRBJ1-5 and V is TRBV6-5, with a tentative D call TRBD1 (5 bases). The sequencing input was PBMCs. The CDR3 protein is CASSSQGSSWDF. The CDR3 DNA is TGTGCCAGCAGTTCCCAGGGTAGCAGTTGGGATTTT.